The 32 T cell receptor beta chains in this list originate from one sample, sequenced in a study of blood T cell repertoires in COVID-19. TCRdb's copy holds only in-frame clones and misses some; the assay was immunoSEQ multiplex PCR. The sample consists of some 140,000 clones, about 76% of them appearing once. The sample taken for sequencing was peripheral blood. The receptors originated from a woman in her 70s with COVID-19, enrolled during active disease.

The chain has TRBV28 and TRBJ2-2, with D possibly matching TRBD2 (5 bases). The CDR3 extends over 15 amino acids. Germline loops: CDR1 MDHEN, CDR2 SYDVKM. V dropped 7 bases and J dropped 1 base, with 13 bases sitting between them. The CDR3 loop reads CASTREDLNTGELFF. In DNA, the CDR3 is TGTGCCAGCACTAGAGAGGACTTGAACACCGGGGAGCTGTTTTTT.

The chain carries TRBV9 and TRBJ2-3; 8 positions match TRBD2. CDR1 is SGDLS and CDR2 is YYNGEE in the germline V gene. V shed 0 bases and J 6 bases; nucleotides not matched to a gene: 6. CDR3 size: 15 residues. In DNA form, the CDR3 reads TGTGCCAGCAGCGTAGTTTCGGGGGGGCGGGATACGCAGTATTTT. It yields the protein CASSVVSGGRDTQYF. Filled out from reference TRBV9 and TRBJ2-3, the complete variable domain reads DSGVTQTPKHLITATGQRVTLRCSPRSGDLSVYWYQQSLDQGLQFLIQYYNGEERAKGNILERFSAQQFPDLHSELNLSSLELGDSALYFCASSVVSGGRDTQYFGPGTRLTVL.

This clone came up a few times. This chain links TRBV30 with TRBJ1-2, with D tentatively TRBD1 (6 bases). This CDR3 spans 12 amino acids. Germline V gives CDR1 GTSNPN, CDR2 SVGIG (reference sequence). V lost 1 base and J lost 7, with 10 bases in between. The CDR3 nucleotides are TGTGCCTGGAGTGCACAGGGTACTGGCTACACCTTC. It yields the protein CAWSAQGTGYTF.

The chain is built from TRBV7-2 and TRBJ2-5; the D gene is possibly TRBD1 (5 bases). V was cut by 1 base and J by 5 bases, with 11 bases left in between. In germline, CDR1 is SGHTA, CDR2 FQGNSA. The CDR3 sequence is 14 residues long. The CDR3 sequence: CASSLVGARETQYF. In DNA, the CDR3 is TGTGCCAGCAGCTTAGTTGGGGCCCGGGAGACCCAGTACTTC.

This chain connects TRBV5-6 to TRBJ1-5; the D is unclear. The CDR3 has 14 amino acids. Germline lookup yields CDR1 SGHDT and CDR2 YYEEEE. Trimming stripped 1 base from V and 8 bases from J, with 13 bases between. For the CDR3, the DNA is TGTGCCAGCAGCTTGCTCCGGGGTGGTGAGCCCCAGCATTTT. Its translation is CASSLLRGGEPQHF.

The J gene is TRBJ1-2, the V gene TRBV6-5; D is ambiguous. This CDR3 spans 12 amino acids. Trimming took 6 bases from V and 5 from J, leaving 10 bases between them. Germline values: CDR1 MNHEY, CDR2 SVGAGI. In DNA, the CDR3 is TGTGCCAGCAGAAACGGAGTATATGGCTACACCTTC. Its translation is CASRNGVYGYTF.

The V and J genes are TRBV30 and TRBJ2-2; 11 nucleotides line up with TRBD2. Germline loops: CDR1 GTSNPN, CDR2 SVGIG (reference sequence). After removal of 2 bases from V and 4 bases from J, the junction contained 0 bases not matched to a gene. The CDR3 covers 14 residues. In DNA, the CDR3 is TGTGCCTGGAGTCTAGCGGGGGGCACCGGGGAGCTGTTTTTT. Protein product: CAWSLAGGTGELFF.

This chain links TRBV9 with TRBJ2-5, with 7 bases fitting TRBD1. V was clipped by 3 bases and J by 7 bases; unmatched bases: 12. In germline, CDR1 is SGDLS, CDR2 YYNGEE. The CDR3 has 15 amino acids. The CDR3: CASSDSPQTGSTQYF. The CDR3 region has the DNA TGTGCCAGCAGCGACAGCCCTCAGACAGGGTCGACCCAGTACTTC.

This chain connects TRBV7-2 to TRBJ1-2, with D maybe TRBD1 (6 bases). Between the trimmed V and J ends, which lost 5 bases and 5 bases, there was a span of 9 bases. This CDR3 has 12 amino acids. Germline lookup yields CDR1 SGHTA and CDR2 FQGNSA. CDR3 sequence: CASSRDKYGYTF. Written as DNA, the CDR3 is TGTGCCAGCAGCCGGGACAAGTATGGCTACACCTTC.

CDR3 DNA: TGTGCGTCGGCGACAGGGGGCGAGCAGTACTTC. It yields the protein CASATGGEQYF. The rearrangement links TRBV2 to TRBJ2-7; 9 bases are a match to TRBD1. Germline V gene data show CDR1 as SNHLY and CDR2 as FYNNEI. The CDR3 length is 11 residues.

This clone has a single count. The chain joins TRBV28 to TRBJ1-5; D is uncertain. V was pared by 2 bases and J by 6 bases, with 8 bases between. The length of the CDR3 is 13 residues. Per germline, CDR1 MDHEN and CDR2 SYDVKM. The CDR3 here is CASSLSSLQPQHF. For the CDR3, the DNA is TGTGCCAGCAGTTTAAGTAGCCTTCAGCCCCAGCATTTT.

This chain connects TRBV9 to TRBJ1-1; D gene uncertain. V dropped 1 base and J dropped 1 base, with 5 bases sitting between them. Germline lookup yields CDR1 SGDLS and CDR2 YYNGEE. The CDR3 totals 13 residues. Here the CDR3 DNA reads TGTGCCAGCAGCGTATCTCGGAACACTGAAGCTTTCTTT. Translation gives CASSVSRNTEAFF.

The V and J genes are TRBV7-2 and TRBJ2-3; 12 bases line up with TRBD2. V was pared by 4 bases and J by 5 bases, with 7 bases of the junction left unmatched. The CDR3 runs 16 residues. The germline V gene has CDR1 SGHTA and CDR2 FQGNSA. The CDR3 sequence is CASSSSSGGVGDTQYF. The DNA of the CDR3 is TGTGCCAGCAGCTCGTCTAGCGGGGGGGTGGGAGATACGCAGTATTTT.

CDR3 DNA: TGCGCCAGCAGCTTGGTGGGACTAGCGGATTACAATGAGCAGTTCTTC. Protein sequence: CASSLVGLADYNEQFF. This chain joins TRBV5-1 and TRBJ2-1; 11 nucleotides align to TRBD2. Germline V CDR1 and CDR2: SGHRS, YFSETQ. The CDR3 runs 16 residues. Trimming took 0 bases from V and 4 from J; bases not matched to a gene: 3.

The sample holds a few counts of this clone. V gene TRBV7-2 combines with J gene TRBJ2-2; no clear D. The CDR3 consists of 13 residues. Germline V gene sequence: CDR1 SGHTA, CDR2 FQGNSA. The V and J ends lost 1 base and 6 bases respectively, with 6 bases between them. The CDR3 DNA follows: TGTGCCAGCAGCTTAGGAGGTTCCGGGGAGCTGTTTTTT. Translation gives CASSLGGSGELFF.

J is TRBJ2-2 and V is TRBV11-2; 13 bases line up with TRBD2. The germline V gene encodes CDR1 SGHAT and CDR2 FQNNGV. The CDR3 consists of 19 residues. Losses at the gene ends were 0 bases for V and 0 bases for J; bases not matched to a gene: 4. The CDR3 loop is CASSLDFGLAGANTGELFF. The CDR3 DNA follows: TGTGCCAGCAGCTTAGATTTTGGACTAGCGGGGGCGAACACCGGGGAGCTGTTTTTT. The variable domain in full, with the rest retrieved from reference TRBV11-2 and TRBJ2-2, is EAGVAQSPRYKIIEKRQSVAFWCNPISGHATLYWYQQILGQGPKLLIQFQNNGVVDDSQLPKDRFSAERLKGVDSTLKIQPAKLEDSAVYLCASSLDFGLAGANTGELFFGEGSRLTVL.

V and J are TRBV2 and TRBJ2-3, with 7 nucleotides matching TRBD1. The J segment lost 0 bases and the V segment lost 9 bases, leaving 15 bases of the junction unmatched. Germline lookup yields CDR1 SNHLY and CDR2 FYNNEI. The CDR3 has 17 residues. This CDR3 is CASRQGPSTTSTDTQYF. CDR3 DNA sequence: TGTGCCAGTAGACAGGGCCCCAGCACTACTAGCACAGATACGCAGTATTTT.

V usage is TRBV3-1 (or the pseudogene TRBV3-2) and J usage is TRBJ1-3; the D is unclear. The CDR3 sequence is 16 residues long. V was pared by 1 base and J by 3 bases, with 13 bases between. Per the germline V gene, CDR1 is LGHDT and CDR2 is YNNKEL (reference sequence). The CDR3 region is CASSQAGGWSGNTIYF. CDR3 nucleotide sequence: TGTGCCAGCAGCCAAGCAGGAGGTTGGAGTGGAAACACCATATATTTT.

The chain employs TRBV3-1 (or the pseudogene TRBV3-2) and TRBJ1-3, with D perhaps TRBD1 (5 bases). Deletions cut 3 bases from V and 0 bases from J, with 12 bases between. CDR1 is LGHDT and CDR2 is YNNKEL in the germline V gene (reference sequence). The CDR3 runs 16 residues. CDR3 sequence reads: CASSHWPDNSGNTIYF. The CDR3 DNA sequence: TGTGCCAGCAGCCACTGGCCGGACAACTCTGGAAACACCATATATTTT.

The chain is built from TRBV10-2 and TRBJ2-7, with TRBD2 matching 7 bases. The CDR3 is 14 amino acids. Germline CDR1 reads WSHSY; CDR2 reads SAAADI. The J segment lost 6 bases and the V segment lost 4 bases, leaving 9 bases of the junction unmatched. The CDR3 here is CASSGGLGVGEQYF. The DNA of the CDR3 is TGCGCCAGCAGTGGAGGACTAGGGGTGGGCGAGCAGTACTTC.

The chain links TRBV19 to TRBJ1-6; TRBD1 aligns across 11 bases. Germline V CDR1 and CDR2: LNHDA, SQIVND (reference sequence). V was pared by 10 bases and J by 7 bases, with 3 bases of the junction left unmatched. The CDR3 has 13 residues. CDR3 region: CATGTGGNSPLHF. The CDR3 bases are TGTGCCACCGGGACAGGGGGGAATTCACCCCTCCACTTT.

This chain joins TRBV7-3 and TRBJ2-2, with D uncertain. CDR1 and CDR2 (germline): SGHTA, FQGTGA. This CDR3 contains 13 residues. Trimming stripped 5 bases from V and 3 bases from J, with 7 bases between. The CDR3 here is CASSRSDTGELFF. CDR3 nucleotide sequence: TGTGCCAGCAGCCGGTCGGACACCGGGGAGCTGTTTTTT.

There are a few counts of this clone. V usage is TRBV28 and J usage is TRBJ2-1; D is possibly TRBD2 (5 bases). CDR3 size: 13 residues. From germline, CDR1 is MDHEN and CDR2 SYDVKM. The V and J ends lost 6 bases and 6 bases respectively, with 12 bases between them. CDR3 DNA sequence: TGTGCCAGCAGACCGGGGAGCCTCAATGAGCAGTTCTTC. It codes for CASRPGSLNEQFF.

This clone was seen only once. This chain uses TRBV10-3 with TRBJ1-1; unclear D gene. V gave up 0 bases and J gave up 6 bases, with 14 bases separating them. Germline-derived CDR1 and CDR2 are ENHRY and SYGVKD. The CDR3 extends over 15 amino acids. CDR3 nucleotides: TGTGCCATCAGTGAGTCGTCGGCGGCCGGCGCTGAAGCTTTCTTT. Amino acids: CAISESSAAGAEAFF.

The rearrangement joins TRBV19 to TRBJ2-7, with TRBD2 matching over 8 bases. Germline lookup yields CDR1 LNHDA and CDR2 SQIVND (reference sequence). This CDR3 comprises 15 residues. Unmatched junction bases numbered 7, after V lost 4 bases and J lost 2 bases. The CDR3 sequence: CASSTLGGATYEQYF. The CDR3 DNA reads as TGTGCCAGTAGTACTCTCGGGGGGGCCACCTACGAGCAGTACTTC.

The J gene is TRBJ2-6, the V gene TRBV7-9; 10 nucleotides align to TRBD1. This CDR3 comprises 18 residues. V lost 5 bases and J lost 3; bases outside the gene matches: 10. The germline V gene encodes CDR1 SEHNR and CDR2 FQNEAQ (reference sequence). The CDR3 DNA sequence: TGTGCCAGCAGCCCTACGACAGGGGGCGCGTATGGGGCCAACGTCCTGACTTTC. Its translation: CASSPTTGGAYGANVLTF.

This chain connects TRBV6-2 or TRBV6-3 to TRBJ2-4; TRBD1 matches at 7 bases. V trimming: 5 bases; J trimming: 7 bases; junction bases outside the gene matches: 11. CDR1 and CDR2 from the germline V gene are MNHEY and SVGEGT. The CDR3 is made up of 15 amino acids. The CDR3: CASSTTDRVRNIQYF. CDR3 DNA sequence: TGTGCCAGCAGTACCACCGACAGGGTGAGGAACATTCAGTACTTC.

The V and J genes are TRBV10-3 and TRBJ2-1, with 7 bases that match TRBD2. The germline V gene has CDR1 ENHRY and CDR2 SYGVKD. The CDR3 runs to 13 residues. V dropped 10 bases and J dropped 4; count of bases not matched to a gene: 7. DNA of the CDR3: TGTGCCACCCGGGACTATATATACAATGAGCAGTTCTTC. Protein sequence: CATRDYIYNEQFF.

A few counts support this clone. The chain couples TRBV7-9 to TRBJ2-5; 9 bases are shared with TRBD1. V shed 5 bases and J 4 bases; nucleotides not matched to a gene: 8. There are 15 residues in the CDR3. Germline V gene sequence: CDR1 SEHNR, CDR2 FQNEAQ (reference sequence). CDR3 bases: TGTGCCAGCAGCCCTACAGGGGGCGGAGGAGAGACCCAGTACTTC. Residues: CASSPTGGGGETQYF.

This clone is a singleton in its sample. The chain carries TRBV3-1 (or the pseudogene TRBV3-2) and TRBJ1-4, with D tentatively TRBD1 (5 bases). V lost 4 bases and J 5 bases, leaving 14 bases between the germline ends. This CDR3 comprises 15 residues. CDR1 LGHDT and CDR2 YNNKEL come from the germline V gene (reference sequence). CDR3 in amino acids: CASSLQRGGNEKLFF. The CDR3 DNA is TGTGCCAGCAGCCTCCAACGGGGGGGGAATGAAAAACTGTTTTTT.

The chain is built from TRBV29-1 and TRBJ2-3, with D possibly being TRBD2 (7 bases). Trimming removed 2 bases at V and 5 bases at J, with 11 bases between. From germline, CDR1 is SQVTM and CDR2 ANQGSEA. The CDR3 spans 13 residues. In DNA, the CDR3 is TGCAGCGTTGAACGGGGGGCGGGAGATACGCAGTATTTT. Residues: CSVERGAGDTQYF.

The rearrangement joins TRBV30 to TRBJ1-1; D may be TRBD1 (5 bases). Trimming stripped 8 bases from V and 5 bases from J, with 21 bases between. The germline V gene has CDR1 GTSNPN and CDR2 SVGIG (reference sequence). This CDR3 has 14 amino acids. In nucleotides, the CDR3 is TGTGCCCTCGGAGGGGTACGGGGCAAGACTGAAGCTTTCTTT. Translation gives CALGGVRGKTEAFF.